This TCR beta chain came from a study of OX40 agonist ivuxolimab in advanced cancers. Whole-study context: Age averaged around 60 years (range about 20 to 79), and approximately 80% were male.

The assay was immunoSEQ multiplex PCR, and TCRdb's table has in-frame clones only and misses some. This table has tens of thousands of clones, 80% to 90% appearing once. Overall study results and limits: Among the nonresponders, some also had low normalized T-cell clonal expansion. Antigen specificity remained undetermined for the expanded peripheral T cells. More expanded clones were found, on average, in CD8+ than in CD4+ T cells.

In regard to this clone: Antigen specificity is unknown.

This TCR came from an adult with an advanced solid tumor such as melanoma, head and neck, liver or kidney cancer. Sample: CD4+ or CD8+ T cells sorted from blood, taken in a trial of the OX40 agonist ivuxolimab.

The chain's CDR3 is CATSGRTGSGNTIYF. CDR3 nucleotides: TGTGCCACCAGCGGAAGGACAGGGAGTGGAAACACCATATATTTT. The rearrangement joins TRBV15 to TRBJ1-3, with 8 positions matching TRBD1. The CDR3 consists of 15 residues. Germline loops: CDR1 LNHNV, CDR2 YYDKDF (reference sequence). V was pared by 5 bases and J by 3 bases, with 6 bases of the junction left unmatched. Combining the CDR3 with reference TRBV15 and TRBJ1-3 gives the whole variable domain DAMVIQNPRYQVTQFGKPVTLSCSQTLNHNVMYWYQQKSSQAPKLLFHYYDKDFNNEADTPDNFQSRRPNTSFCFLDIRSPGLGDTAMYLCATSGRTGSGNTIYFGEGSWLTVV.